This T cell receptor (beta chain) was captured by sequencing in a study of early T cells in non-severe SARS-CoV-2 infection. At the level of the study: Sequencing targeted bulk RNA from unsorted whole blood, leaving chains unpaired.

This clonotype turned up a few times. Unique molecular identifiers were attached to individual cDNA molecules. TCRdb re-called the 5' RACE reads through MiXCR, storing one row per CDR3 protein. The table shows more than 60,000 distinct CDR3 sequences, with about 12% occurring only once. This clonotype originated in an adult who was a healthcare worker with PCR-confirmed SARS-CoV-2 infection or an uninfected control (not recorded which). The donor label of this sample is uncertain. The sequencing used whole blood, collected at baseline.

The DNA of the CDR3 is TGTGCCAGCAGCGTAGCGGCCAACACTGAAGCTTTCTTT. Amino acid sequence: CASSVAANTEAFF. This rearrangement joins TRBV9 to TRBJ1-1, with D uncertain. Trimming pared 0 bases from V and 2 bases from J, leaving 5 bases between. The CDR3 totals 13 residues. Germline V CDR1 and CDR2: SGDLS, YYNGEE.